The 11 T cell receptor beta chains below come from one sample, sequenced in a study of blood T cell repertoires in COVID-19. Assay: immunoSEQ multiplex PCR; the TCRdb copy retains only in-frame clones and omits some. The repertoire consists of 120,000 or so clones, with 55% to 70% occurring once and the leading ten covering about 2.2%. Sample: peripheral blood. These receptors were obtained from an older woman with acute or convalescent COVID-19.

This clone has just a few counts. The V gene is TRBV29-1, the J gene TRBJ2-1; 13 bases agree with TRBD2. Germline V gene data show CDR1 as SQVTM and CDR2 as ANQGSEA. After removal of 7 bases from V and 5 bases from J, the junction contained 2 bases not matched to a gene. The CDR3 extends over 13 amino acids. CDR3 DNA: TGCAGCGGTGGACTAGCGGGGGACAATGAGCAGTTCTTC. This gives the protein CSGGLAGDNEQFF.

This clone has a handful of counts. The chain has TRBV9 and TRBJ2-1, with TRBD2 identical over 11 bases. The J segment lost 5 bases and the V segment lost 3 bases, leaving 7 bases of the junction unmatched. The CDR3 sequence is 16 residues long. Germline CDR1 is SGDLS and CDR2 is YYNGEE. CDR3 in amino acids: CASSGSGGAPHNEQFF. DNA for the CDR3: TGTGCCAGCAGCGGTAGCGGGGGGGCCCCCCACAATGAGCAGTTCTTC.

This clone has a single count. J is TRBJ1-5 and V is TRBV2; 8 positions agree with TRBD1. With 5 bases clipped from V and 9 bases from J, the junction kept 12 bases outside the gene matches. Germline CDR1 is SNHLY and CDR2 is FYNNEI. This CDR3 is built from 15 residues. CDR3 protein: CASSTGQGIAGPQHF. In DNA, the CDR3 is TGTGCCAGCAGTACCGGACAGGGAATAGCGGGGCCCCAGCATTTT. Full variable domain (rest looked up from reference TRBV2 and TRBJ1-5): EPEVTQTPSHQVTQMGQEVILRCVPISNHLYFYWYRQILGQKVEFLVSFYNNEISEKSEIFDDQFSVERPDGSNFTLKIRSTKLEDSAMYFCASSTGQGIAGPQHFGDGTRLSIL.

The table lists this clone with many counts. DNA of the CDR3: TGTGCCTGGGACAGGACTAGCGGGAGGTCCGAGCAGTACTTC. This codes for CAWDRTSGRSEQYF. The chain employs TRBV30 and TRBJ2-7; the match to TRBD2 covers 14 bases. CDR1 and CDR2 from the germline V gene are GTSNPN and SVGIG (reference sequence). This CDR3 contains 14 residues. Losses at the gene ends were 5 bases for V and 6 bases for J; bases not matched to a gene: 6.

J is TRBJ2-2 and V is TRBV2; no definite D call. The V gene's germline CDR1 is SNHLY and CDR2 FYNNEI. The CDR3 contains 13 residues. Trimming took 8 bases from V and 1 from J, leaving 8 bases between them. The CDR3 reads CASWAVNTGELFF. The DNA for the CDR3 is TGTGCCAGCTGGGCAGTGAACACCGGGGAGCTGTTTTTT.

The J gene is TRBJ2-1, the V gene TRBV24-1, with a possible D match to TRBD2 (6 bases). V was trimmed by 12 bases and J by 3 bases, leaving 8 bases between them. From germline, CDR1 is KGHDR and CDR2 SFDVKD. The CDR3 sequence is 11 residues long. DNA of the CDR3: TGTGCCTCGGGGGTCTACAATGAGCAGTTCTTC. Amino acids: CASGVYNEQFF.

The chain is built from TRBV11-2 and TRBJ2-5, with 8 bases that match TRBD1. This CDR3 spans 15 amino acids. Trimming took 3 bases from V and 5 from J; bases not matched to a gene: 8. Germline loops: CDR1 SGHAT, CDR2 FQNNGV. CDR3 amino acids: CASSLSRGLGETQYF. The CDR3 nucleotides read TGTGCCAGCAGCTTGAGCAGGGGGCTGGGGGAGACCCAGTACTTC.

The chain links TRBV6-5 to TRBJ2-1, with D unclear. CDR1 is MNHEY and CDR2 is SVGAGI in the germline V gene. The CDR3 is 15 amino acids. Between the trimmed V and J ends, which lost 0 bases and 4 bases, there was a span of 10 bases. DNA for the CDR3: TGTGCCAGCAGTTACTCGAGAGGTGCTTACAATGAGCAGTTCTTC. Its protein is CASSYSRGAYNEQFF.

The chain recombines TRBV24-1 with TRBJ2-2; 15 bases align to TRBD2. The ends lost 3 bases at V and 3 bases at J; junction bases unmatched: 1. CDR3 size: 17 residues. Germline V gene lookup returns CDR1 KGHDR and CDR2 SFDVKD. This CDR3 reads CATSDGLAGGYTGELFF. CDR3 coding DNA: TGTGCCACCAGTGATGGACTAGCGGGAGGGTACACCGGGGAGCTGTTTTTT.

The chain employs TRBV30 and TRBJ2-3; 10 bases line up with TRBD1. The CDR3 covers 15 residues. Germline V gene data show CDR1 as GTSNPN and CDR2 as SVGIG (reference sequence). V shed 5 bases, J shed 4 bases, and the junction held 9 bases outside the gene matches. Here the CDR3 DNA reads TGTGCCTGGTGTACAGGGACAGGGGTCCCAGATACGCAGTATTTT. Amino acids: CAWCTGTGVPDTQYF.

A word on this clone: The same CDR3 can be traced to other DNA sequences in this sample. The chain couples TRBV6-5 to TRBJ2-7; 10 bases are a match to TRBD2. The germline V gene has CDR1 MNHEY and CDR2 SVGAGI. V trimming: 7 bases; J trimming: 2 bases; junction bases outside the gene matches: 5. This CDR3 has 14 residues. In nucleotides, the CDR3 is TGTGCCAGCACAGCTAGCGGGGGTACCTACGAGCAGTACTTC. It encodes CASTASGGTYEQYF.